This is a list of T cell receptor beta chains from one sample in a study of blood T cell repertoires in COVID-19. Data came from immunoSEQ multiplex PCR; TCRdb stores just in-frame clones and leaves some out. The sample has 200,000 to 250,000 clones; about 83% are singletons. Sequencing used PBMCs or T cells enriched from blood (not recorded which). These receptors were obtained from a woman aged 40 to 50 who had recovered from COVID-19. Each CDR3 is given with its conserved first and last residue. A D gene is named only where the DNA matches it firmly. Size is omitted from some rows. Given values are once, few, many or a class for expanded clones.

J gene: TRBJ2-5; D gene: TRBD2; V gene: TRBV10-3; clone size: once; CDR3 protein: CAISSPFAGEQETQYF; CDR3 DNA: TGTGCCATCAGTAGTCCGTTCGCGGGGGAGCAAGAGACCCAGTACTTC
J gene: TRBJ1-2; D gene: .; V gene: TRBV7-9; clone size: .; CDR3 protein: CASSRWDFNYGYTF; CDR3 DNA: TGTGCCAGCAGCCGATGGGACTTTAACTATGGCTACACCTTC
J gene: TRBJ1-1; D gene: TRBD1; V gene: TRBV11-3; clone size: .; CDR3 protein: CATPGQANAEAFF; CDR3 DNA: TGTGCCACCCCGGGACAGGCTAACGCTGAAGCTTTCTTT
J gene: TRBJ1-2; D gene: TRBD1; V gene: TRBV6-2/TRBV6-3; clone size: .; CDR3 protein: CASSYVGQGGYNYGYTF; CDR3 DNA: TGTGCCAGCAGTTACGTGGGACAGGGCGGCTACAACTATGGCTACACCTTC
J gene: TRBJ1-4; D gene: TRBD1; V gene: TRBV5-1; clone size: .; CDR3 protein: CASSLAGQGNEKLFF; CDR3 DNA: TGCGCCAGCAGCTTGGCGGGACAGGGGAATGAAAAACTGTTTTTT
J gene: TRBJ1-2; D gene: .; V gene: TRBV6-2/TRBV6-3; clone size: .; CDR3 protein: CASSPHVPGRTGLDYGYTF; CDR3 DNA: TGTGCCAGCAGTCCCCACGTTCCCGGCCGTACAGGGTTGGACTATGGCTACACCTTC
J gene: TRBJ2-5; D gene: TRBD1; V gene: TRBV7-6; clone size: .; CDR3 protein: CASSFGQGPGETQYF; CDR3 DNA: TGTGCCAGCAGTTTTGGACAGGGGCCAGGAGAGACCCAGTACTTC
J gene: TRBJ2-3; D gene: TRBD1; V gene: TRBV30; clone size: .; CDR3 protein: CAWSHLGGTRDTQYF; CDR3 DNA: TGTGCCTGGAGTCACTTAGGGGGCACAAGAGATACGCAGTATTTT
J gene: TRBJ2-3; D gene: .; V gene: TRBV2; clone size: .; CDR3 protein: CASSPGTSTDTQYF; CDR3 DNA: TGTGCCAGCAGTCCCGGGACTAGCACAGATACGCAGTATTTT
J gene: TRBJ1-1; D gene: .; V gene: TRBV28; clone size: .; CDR3 protein: CASRQSIMNTEAFF; CDR3 DNA: TGTGCCAGCCGACAGTCGATCATGAACACTGAAGCTTTCTTT
J gene: TRBJ2-3; D gene: TRBD1; V gene: TRBV11-3; clone size: .; CDR3 protein: CASSPGHRGSTDTQYF; CDR3 DNA: TGTGCCAGCAGCCCGGGCCACAGGGGGAGCACAGATACGCAGTATTTT
J gene: TRBJ2-3; D gene: .; V gene: TRBV2; clone size: .; CDR3 protein: CASSENPLGVSDTQYF; CDR3 DNA: TGTGCCAGCAGTGAAAACCCCCTAGGAGTATCAGATACGCAGTATTTT
J gene: TRBJ2-2; D gene: .; V gene: TRBV5-1; clone size: many; CDR3 protein: CASSFRQRNTGELFF; CDR3 DNA: TGCGCCAGCAGCTTCCGCCAGCGGAACACCGGGGAGCTGTTTTTT
J gene: TRBJ1-2; D gene: .; V gene: TRBV10-3; clone size: .; CDR3 protein: CAIWTDAEDGYTF; CDR3 DNA: TGTGCCATCTGGACGGACGCGGAGGATGGCTACACCTTC
J gene: TRBJ2-7; D gene: TRBD2; V gene: TRBV19; clone size: .; CDR3 protein: CASSIGGLAGGYEQYF; CDR3 DNA: TGTGCCAGTAGTATAGGGGGACTAGCGGGAGGCTACGAGCAGTACTTC
J gene: TRBJ1-2; D gene: TRBD1; V gene: TRBV28; clone size: .; CDR3 protein: CASTGGQGLGYTF; CDR3 DNA: TGTGCCAGCACTGGGGGACAGGGTCTGGGCTACACCTTC
J gene: TRBJ1-2; D gene: .; V gene: TRBV6-2/TRBV6-3; clone size: .; CDR3 protein: CASSYSIYRDYYGYTF; CDR3 DNA: TGTGCCAGCAGTTACTCGATATACCGGGACTACTATGGCTACACCTTC
J gene: TRBJ2-1; D gene: .; V gene: TRBV4-1; clone size: once; CDR3 protein: CASSQEFAGGYNEQFF; CDR3 DNA: TGCGCCAGCAGCCAAGAATTCGCGGGCGGCTACAATGAGCAGTTCTTC
J gene: TRBJ1-2; D gene: .; V gene: TRBV19; clone size: .; CDR3 protein: CASSIRTGMNYGYTF; CDR3 DNA: TGTGCCAGTAGTATAAGAACAGGGATGAACTATGGCTACACCTTC
J gene: TRBJ1-1; D gene: TRBD1; V gene: TRBV5-1; clone size: .; CDR3 protein: CASSGEAGGGEAFF; CDR3 DNA: TGCGCCAGCAGCGGAGAGGCAGGGGGAGGTGAAGCTTTCTTT
J gene: TRBJ2-7; D gene: TRBD2; V gene: TRBV9; clone size: many; CDR3 protein: CASSVGTSGTYEQYF; CDR3 DNA: TGTGCCAGCAGCGTAGGGACTAGCGGAACCTACGAGCAGTACTTC
J gene: TRBJ2-1; D gene: TRBD2; V gene: TRBV7-3; clone size: .; CDR3 protein: CASSLTGLGSYNEQFF; CDR3 DNA: TGTGCCAGCAGCTTAACGGGACTAGGGTCCTACAATGAGCAGTTCTTC
J gene: TRBJ1-2; D gene: TRBD1; V gene: TRBV5-6; clone size: .; CDR3 protein: CASNLGQGAVYGYTF; CDR3 DNA: TGTGCCAGCAACTTAGGACAGGGGGCGGTCTATGGCTACACCTTC
J gene: TRBJ2-2; D gene: TRBD2; V gene: TRBV7-9; clone size: .; CDR3 protein: CASSLSGATGELFF; CDR3 DNA: TGTGCCAGCAGCTTAAGCGGGGCGACCGGGGAGCTGTTTTTT
J gene: TRBJ1-2; D gene: TRBD1; V gene: TRBV3-1/TRBV3-2; clone size: .; CDR3 protein: CASSPGTGAGYTF; CDR3 DNA: TGTGCCAGCAGCCCGGGGACAGGAGCAGGCTACACCTTC
J gene: TRBJ1-1; D gene: .; V gene: TRBV3-1/TRBV3-2; clone size: .; CDR3 protein: CASSQYRETEAFF; CDR3 DNA: TGTGCCAGCAGCCAATACAGGGAAACTGAAGCTTTCTTT
J gene: TRBJ1-4; D gene: TRBD1; V gene: TRBV24-1; clone size: .; CDR3 protein: CATSDGDSEKLFF; CDR3 DNA: TGTGCCACCAGTGATGGGGACAGTGAAAAACTGTTTTTT
J gene: TRBJ2-7; D gene: .; V gene: TRBV28; clone size: once; CDR3 protein: CASSLPQGSAYEQYF; CDR3 DNA: TGTGCCAGCAGTTTACCGCAGGGTTCCGCCTACGAGCAGTACTTC
J gene: TRBJ2-3; D gene: .; V gene: TRBV9; clone size: .; CDR3 protein: CASSVDTGFTDTQYF; CDR3 DNA: TGTGCCAGCAGCGTAGACACAGGGTTCACAGATACGCAGTATTTT
J gene: TRBJ1-3; D gene: .; V gene: TRBV12-5; clone size: few; CDR3 protein: CASGLRDIRSSGNTIYF; CDR3 DNA: TGTGCTAGTGGTTTGCGGGACATCCGGAGCTCTGGAAACACCATATATTTT
J gene: TRBJ2-3; D gene: TRBD1; V gene: TRBV19; clone size: .; CDR3 protein: CASSIRQGSTDTQYF; CDR3 DNA: TGTGCCAGTAGTATCAGACAGGGGAGCACAGATACGCAGTATTTT
J gene: TRBJ1-2; D gene: .; V gene: TRBV6-5; clone size: .; CDR3 protein: CASSYDDRIYGYTF; CDR3 DNA: TGTGCCAGCAGTTACGACGACAGGATCTATGGCTACACCTTC
J gene: TRBJ2-7; D gene: .; V gene: TRBV6-4; clone size: .; CDR3 protein: CASTKGGALRVDEQYF; CDR3 DNA: TGTGCCAGCACGAAAGGGGGGGCGCTAAGGGTGGACGAGCAGTACTTC
J gene: TRBJ1-1; D gene: .; V gene: TRBV2; clone size: .; CDR3 protein: CASRSTANTEAFF; CDR3 DNA: TGTGCCAGCAGATCTACAGCTAACACTGAAGCTTTCTTT
J gene: TRBJ2-1; D gene: .; V gene: TRBV10-2; clone size: .; CDR3 protein: CASSEPMTPYNEQFF; CDR3 DNA: TGCGCCAGCAGTGAGCCTATGACACCCTACAATGAGCAGTTCTTC
J gene: TRBJ1-1; D gene: .; V gene: TRBV25-1; clone size: .; CDR3 protein: CASSKDWNTEAFF; CDR3 DNA: TGTGCCAGCAGTAAGGACTGGAACACTGAAGCTTTCTTT
J gene: TRBJ2-1; D gene: TRBD2; V gene: TRBV28; clone size: .; CDR3 protein: CASTSGRRGEQFF; CDR3 DNA: TGTGCCAGCACTAGCGGGAGGCGCGGTGAGCAGTTCTTC
J gene: TRBJ1-1; D gene: .; V gene: TRBV11-2; clone size: .; CDR3 protein: CATVTGANLNTEAFF; CDR3 DNA: TGTGCCACCGTGACAGGAGCCAATCTGAACACTGAAGCTTTCTTT
J gene: TRBJ2-3; D gene: TRBD1; V gene: TRBV7-3; clone size: .; CDR3 protein: CASSLTGQGGDTQYF; CDR3 DNA: TGTGCCAGCAGCTTAACCGGACAGGGTGGCGATACGCAGTATTTT
J gene: TRBJ1-3; D gene: .; V gene: TRBV28; clone size: .; CDR3 protein: CASSSISREANTIYF; CDR3 DNA: TGTGCCAGCAGTTCCATCAGCAGGGAGGCAAACACCATATATTTT
J gene: TRBJ1-5; D gene: .; V gene: TRBV27; clone size: .; CDR3 protein: CASSSSPPTTDYSNQPQHF; CDR3 DNA: TGTGCCAGCAGTTCCTCCCCTCCTACGACAGATTATAGCAATCAGCCCCAGCATTTT
J gene: TRBJ2-5; D gene: .; V gene: TRBV13; clone size: .; CDR3 protein: CASSLAQEETQYF; CDR3 DNA: TGTGCCAGCAGCTTAGCACAGGAAGAGACCCAGTACTTC
J gene: TRBJ1-1; D gene: .; V gene: TRBV4-3; clone size: .; CDR3 protein: CASSQEPRVTGEAFF; CDR3 DNA: TGCGCCAGCAGCCAAGAACCCAGGGTGACGGGTGAAGCTTTCTTT
J gene: TRBJ2-1; D gene: .; V gene: TRBV29-1; clone size: .; CDR3 protein: CSVAAGSLYNEQFF; CDR3 DNA: TGCAGCGTCGCGGCGGGGTCCCTCTACAATGAGCAGTTCTTC
J gene: TRBJ1-5; D gene: TRBD1; V gene: TRBV7-2; clone size: .; CDR3 protein: CASSVRDSYQPQHF; CDR3 DNA: TGTGCCAGCAGCGTCCGGGACAGTTATCAGCCCCAGCATTTT
J gene: TRBJ2-3; D gene: .; V gene: TRBV21-1; clone size: .; CDR3 protein: CASSKKTDSTDTQYF; CDR3 DNA: TGTGCCAGCAGCAAAAAAACAGATAGCACAGATACGCAGTATTTT
J gene: TRBJ1-2; D gene: .; V gene: TRBV18; clone size: .; CDR3 protein: CASSPADSYGYTF; CDR3 DNA: TGTGCCAGCTCACCTGCCGACAGCTATGGCTACACCTTC
J gene: TRBJ2-1; D gene: TRBD1; V gene: TRBV5-1; clone size: .; CDR3 protein: CASSIGQGAYNEQFF; CDR3 DNA: TGCGCCAGCAGCATCGGACAGGGGGCGTACAATGAGCAGTTCTTC
J gene: TRBJ2-1; D gene: TRBD2; V gene: TRBV4-1; clone size: .; CDR3 protein: CASSQPLGGAGGPHSYNEQFF; CDR3 DNA: TGCGCCAGCAGCCAGCCCCTCGGGGGAGCGGGAGGGCCTCACTCCTACAATGAGCAGTTCTTC
J gene: TRBJ2-1; D gene: .; V gene: TRBV5-1; clone size: .; CDR3 protein: CASSLGDSYNEQFF; CDR3 DNA: TGCGCCAGCAGCTTGGGGGACTCATACAATGAGCAGTTCTTC
J gene: TRBJ1-3; D gene: .; V gene: TRBV7-9; clone size: .; CDR3 protein: CASSLGTAGFSGNTIYF; CDR3 DNA: TGTGCCAGCAGCTTAGGGACCGCAGGGTTCTCTGGAAACACCATATATTTT
J gene: TRBJ1-1; D gene: .; V gene: TRBV19; clone size: once; CDR3 protein: CASSPDRFTEAFF; CDR3 DNA: TGTGCCAGTAGTCCCGACAGGTTCACTGAAGCTTTCTTT
J gene: TRBJ2-2; D gene: .; V gene: TRBV7-6; clone size: .; CDR3 protein: CASRLYGGGPAGELFF; CDR3 DNA: TGTGCCAGCAGACTGTATGGAGGAGGGCCGGCCGGGGAGCTGTTTTTT